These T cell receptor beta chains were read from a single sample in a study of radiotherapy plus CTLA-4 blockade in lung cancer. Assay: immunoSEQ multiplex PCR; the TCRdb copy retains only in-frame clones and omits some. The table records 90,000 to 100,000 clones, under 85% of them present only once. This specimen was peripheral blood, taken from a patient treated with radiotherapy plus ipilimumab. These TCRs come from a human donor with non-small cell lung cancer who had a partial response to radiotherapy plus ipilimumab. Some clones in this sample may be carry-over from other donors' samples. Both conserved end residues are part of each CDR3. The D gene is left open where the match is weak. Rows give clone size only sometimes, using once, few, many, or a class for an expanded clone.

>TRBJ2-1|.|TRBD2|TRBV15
CATSRDPAGAYNEQFF
TGTGCCACCAGCAGAGATCCAGCGGGGGCCTACAATGAGCAGTTCTTC
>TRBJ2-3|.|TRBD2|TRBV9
CASSVAGGSTDTQYF
TGTGCCAGCAGCGTAGCGGGAGGGAGCACAGATACGCAGTATTTT
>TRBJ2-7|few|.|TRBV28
CASSPPLGAPGGSYEQYF
TGTGCCAGCAGCCCACCTCTGGGCGCCCCAGGGGGGAGCTACGAGCAGTACTTC
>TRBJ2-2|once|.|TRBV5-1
CASSWRDENTGELFF
TGCGCCAGCAGCTGGAGGGACGAGAACACCGGGGAGCTGTTTTTT
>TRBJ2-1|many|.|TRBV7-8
CASSVLRAPTNNEQFF
TGTGCCAGCAGCGTCTTGAGAGCTCCCACCAACAATGAGCAGTTCTTC
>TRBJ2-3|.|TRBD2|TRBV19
CASRPGASSGGTDTQYF
TGTGCCAGTAGGCCTGGGGCTTCTAGCGGCGGCACAGATACGCAGTATTTT
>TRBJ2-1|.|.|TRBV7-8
CASSSGSYNEQFF
TGTGCCAGCAGCTCCGGGAGCTACAATGAGCAGTTCTTC
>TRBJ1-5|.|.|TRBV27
CASRPHNRGSNQPQHF
TGTGCCAGCAGACCTCATAACCGAGGTAGCAATCAGCCCCAGCATTTT
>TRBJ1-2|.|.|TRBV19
CASTEQVGGYGYTF
TGTGCCAGTACAGAGCAGGTGGGAGGCTATGGCTACACCTTC
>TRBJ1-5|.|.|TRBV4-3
CATKSLCQPQHF
TGCGCCACTAAGAGCCTCTGTCAGCCCCAGCATTTT
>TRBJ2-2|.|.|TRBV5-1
CASSLSSASNTGELFF
TGCGCCAGCAGCTTATCTAGCGCCTCGAACACCGGGGAGCTGTTTTTT
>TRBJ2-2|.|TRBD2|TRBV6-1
CASSGTSGRTGELFF
TGTGCCAGCAGCGGGACTAGCGGGAGGACCGGGGAGCTGTTTTTT
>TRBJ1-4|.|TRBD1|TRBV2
CASRDRGFEKLFF
TGTGCCAGCAGGGACAGGGGATTTGAAAAACTGTTTTTT
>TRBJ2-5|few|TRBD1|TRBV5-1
CASSLVGTGGGQETQYF
TGCGCCAGCAGCTTGGTTGGGACAGGGGGCGGTCAAGAGACCCAGTACTTC
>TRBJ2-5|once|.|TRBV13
CASSPEWRGPLQETQYF
TGTGCCAGCAGCCCCGAGTGGCGGGGTCCTCTTCAAGAGACCCAGTACTTC
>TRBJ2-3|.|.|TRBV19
CASSIRFVGADTQYF
TGTGCCAGTAGTATTCGGTTTGTGGGAGCAGATACGCAGTATTTT
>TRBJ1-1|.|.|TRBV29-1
CSVANTEAFF
TGCAGCGTTGCTAACACTGAAGCTTTCTTT
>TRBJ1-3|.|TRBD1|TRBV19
CASSLNRGISGNTIYF
TGTGCCAGTAGTCTTAACAGGGGGATCTCTGGAAACACCATATATTTT
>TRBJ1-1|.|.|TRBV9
CASSVEGTGWAFF
TGTGCCAGCAGCGTAGAGGGTACAGGATGGGCTTTCTTT
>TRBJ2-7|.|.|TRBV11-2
CASSLAGSSYEQYF
TGTGCCAGCAGCTTAGCCGGGAGCTCCTACGAGCAGTACTTC
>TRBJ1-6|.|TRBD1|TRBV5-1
CASSPGWDSYNSPLHF
TGCGCCAGCAGCCCAGGCTGGGACAGCTATAATTCACCCCTCCACTTT
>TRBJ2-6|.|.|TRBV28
CASSYQTGAGANVLTF
TGTGCCAGCAGTTACCAGACAGGAGCCGGGGCCAACGTCCTGACTTTC
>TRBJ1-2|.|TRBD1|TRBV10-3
CASSNQQGDTYGYTF
TGTGCCAGCAGTAACCAACAGGGGGATACCTATGGCTACACCTTC
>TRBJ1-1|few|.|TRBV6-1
CASSYRTEAFF
TGTGCCAGCAGTTACAGGACTGAAGCTTTCTTT
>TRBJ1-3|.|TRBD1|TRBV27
CASSPNRGSGNTIYF
TGTGCCAGCAGCCCGAACAGGGGTTCTGGAAACACCATATATTTT
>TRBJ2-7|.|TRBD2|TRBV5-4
CASSHRGVSYEQYF
TGTGCCAGCAGCCACCGGGGGGTTTCCTACGAGCAGTACTTC
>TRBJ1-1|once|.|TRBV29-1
CSVDRQVNTEAFF
TGCAGCGTGGACCGACAGGTGAACACTGAAGCTTTCTTT
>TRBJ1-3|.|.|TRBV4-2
CASAAGRNTIYF
TGTGCCAGCGCCGCAGGGAGAAACACCATATATTTT
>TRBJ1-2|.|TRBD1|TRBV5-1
CASSLTGDYGYTF
TGCGCCAGCAGCTTGACAGGGGACTATGGCTACACCTTC
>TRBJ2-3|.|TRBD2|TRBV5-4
CASSHKRTSGGNTDTQYF
TGTGCCAGCAGCCATAAACGGACTAGCGGGGGGAACACAGATACGCAGTATTTT
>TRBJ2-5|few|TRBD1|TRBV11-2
CASSLWTGEGTQYF
TGTGCCAGCAGCTTATGGACAGGAGAGGGGACCCAGTACTTC
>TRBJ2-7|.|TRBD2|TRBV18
CASSPGRGDEQYF
TGTGCCAGCTCACCCGGGAGGGGGGATGAGCAGTACTTC
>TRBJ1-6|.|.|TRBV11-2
CASSFDRTLGSPLHF
TGTGCCAGCAGCTTCGACCGGACTCTGGGCTCACCCCTCCACTTT
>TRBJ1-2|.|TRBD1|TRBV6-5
CASSPQGQGTYGYTF
TGTGCCAGCAGTCCCCAGGGACAGGGGACCTATGGCTACACCTTC
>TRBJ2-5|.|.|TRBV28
CASSLRRVRGREKYF
TGTGCCAGCAGTTTGAGGAGGGTCCGCGGAAGGGAGAAGTACTTC
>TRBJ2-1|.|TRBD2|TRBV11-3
CASSPGTRTVNEQFF
TGTGCCAGCAGCCCCGGGACTAGAACTGTCAATGAGCAGTTCTTC
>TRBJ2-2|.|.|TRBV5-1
CASSLAPGDERTGELFF
TGCGCCAGCAGCTTGGCCCCGGGAGACGAAAGAACCGGGGAGCTGTTTTTT
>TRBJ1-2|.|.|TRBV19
CASSILESSRGYTF
TGTGCCAGTAGTATTTTAGAGTCTTCGAGGGGCTACACCTTC
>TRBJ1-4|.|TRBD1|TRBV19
CASSKGAGGYEKLFF
TGTGCCAGTAGTAAAGGCGCAGGGGGCTATGAAAAACTGTTTTTT
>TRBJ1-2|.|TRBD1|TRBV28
CASNSPGTGFGYTF
TGTGCCAGCAACTCTCCCGGGACAGGGTTCGGCTACACCTTC
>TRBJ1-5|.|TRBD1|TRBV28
CASRGRGQGAVQPQHF
TGTGCCAGCAGAGGCCGGGGACAGGGGGCAGTTCAGCCCCAGCATTTT